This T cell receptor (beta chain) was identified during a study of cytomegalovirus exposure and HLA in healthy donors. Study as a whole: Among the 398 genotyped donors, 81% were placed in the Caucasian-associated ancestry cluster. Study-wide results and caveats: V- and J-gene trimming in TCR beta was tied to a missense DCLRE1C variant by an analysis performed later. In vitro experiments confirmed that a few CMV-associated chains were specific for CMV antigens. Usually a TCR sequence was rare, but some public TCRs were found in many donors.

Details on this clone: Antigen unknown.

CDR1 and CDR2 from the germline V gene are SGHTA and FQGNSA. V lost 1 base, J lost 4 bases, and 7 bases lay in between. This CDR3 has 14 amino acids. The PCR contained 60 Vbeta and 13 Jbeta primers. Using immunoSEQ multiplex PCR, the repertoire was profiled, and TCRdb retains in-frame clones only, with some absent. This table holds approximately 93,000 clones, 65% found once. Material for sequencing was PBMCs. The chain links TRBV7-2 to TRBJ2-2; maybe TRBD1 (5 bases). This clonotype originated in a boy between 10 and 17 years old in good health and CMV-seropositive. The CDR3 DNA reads TGTGCCAGCAGCTTAGGGGGCCCCACCGGGGAGCTGTTTTTT. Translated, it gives CASSLGGPTGELFF.